A single sample is the source of the 21 T cell receptor beta chains below, sequenced in a study of radiotherapy plus CTLA-4 blockade in lung cancer. Libraries were prepared by immunoSEQ multiplex PCR; TCRdb keeps only in-frame clonotypes and omits some of them. This table holds around 82,000 clones, around nine tenths found once. This specimen was peripheral blood, taken from a patient treated with radiotherapy plus ipilimumab. These receptors all come from a human donor with non-small cell lung cancer that progressed on radiotherapy plus ipilimumab.

This clone was seen once. This chain links TRBV30 with TRBJ1-1; no clear D. CDR1 and CDR2 from the germline V gene are GTSNPN and SVGIG (reference sequence). This CDR3 comprises 16 residues. V gave up 2 bases and J gave up 0 bases, with 16 bases separating them. The CDR3 here is CAWSSQWEGMNTEAFF. The DNA for the CDR3 is TGTGCCTGGAGTTCACAGTGGGAGGGCATGAACACTGAAGCTTTCTTT.

J is TRBJ1-5 and V is TRBV7-9; 7 bases are a match to TRBD1. Germline loops: CDR1 SEHNR, CDR2 FQNEAQ (reference sequence). V lost 5 bases and J lost 3; bases outside the gene matches: 7. This CDR3 is 15 amino acids long. DNA for the CDR3: TGTGCCAGCAGCCCGGGACAGAGGGACAATCAGCCCCAGCATTTT. Its translation: CASSPGQRDNQPQHF.

The chain couples TRBV5-4 to TRBJ2-1; 13 nucleotides agree with TRBD2. The germline V gene has CDR1 SGHNT and CDR2 YYREEE (reference sequence). CDR3 length: 16 residues. Losses at the gene ends were 4 bases for V and 3 bases for J; bases not matched to a gene: 4. The CDR3 nucleotides are TGTGCCAGCAGCCCGGGGACTAGCGGGGTCTACAATGAGCAGTTCTTC. It yields the protein CASSPGTSGVYNEQFF.

The rearrangement links TRBV14 to TRBJ2-7; D ambiguous. The CDR3 is 14 residues long. Per the germline V gene, CDR1 is SGHDN and CDR2 is FVKESK. Trimming stripped 0 bases from V and 2 bases from J, with 8 bases between. CDR3 amino acids: CASSQDPGPYEQYF. The CDR3 DNA is TGTGCCAGCAGCCAAGATCCAGGCCCCTACGAGCAGTACTTC.

The chain uses TRBV28 and TRBJ1-6, with 10 positions matching TRBD1. CDR1 and CDR2 from the germline V gene are MDHEN and SYDVKM. The trim removed 8 bases at V and 7 bases at J, leaving 5 bases unmatched. This CDR3 spans 14 amino acids. CDR3 coding DNA: TGTGCCAGCGGTCCGGGACAGGGGAATTCACCCCTCCACTTT. Its translation is CASGPGQGNSPLHF.

This sequence joins TRBV2 and TRBJ2-3; 7 bases match TRBD1. Germline CDR1 SNHLY, CDR2 FYNNEI. The J segment lost 3 bases and the V segment lost 10 bases, leaving 7 bases of the junction unmatched. The CDR3 has 13 amino acids. CDR3 nucleotides: TGTGCCACCCGACAGGGTGAGACAGATACGCAGTATTTT. This translates into CATRQGETDTQYF.

CDR3 sequence: CASSPQERNQPQHF. CDR3 DNA: TGTGCCAGCAGTCCGCAGGAACGCAATCAGCCCCAGCATTTT. The chain recombines TRBV6-6 with TRBJ1-5; D remains unclear. V lost 5 bases and J lost 2, with 10 bases in between. The CDR3 is made up of 14 amino acids. Germline CDR1 is MNHNY and CDR2 is SVGAGI (reference sequence).

This chain joins TRBV28 and TRBJ1-5; 10 bases match TRBD1. The J segment lost 7 bases and the V segment lost 10 bases, leaving 7 bases of the junction unmatched. Germline assignment: CDR1 MDHEN and CDR2 SYDVKM. The CDR3 has 13 residues. CDR3 in amino acids: CATQGQGWQPQHF. The CDR3 bases are TGTGCCACCCAGGGACAGGGGTGGCAGCCCCAGCATTTT.

The rearrangement uses TRBV19 and TRBJ2-2; a weak D match, TRBD2 (7 bases). From germline, CDR1 is LNHDA and CDR2 SQIVND (reference sequence). Trimming stripped 6 bases from V and 5 bases from J, with 16 bases between. The CDR3 totals 15 residues. CDR3 coding DNA: TGTGCCAGTAGGCGGGGGCCCCGGGGGACCGGGGAGCTGTTTTTT. Translation gives CASRRGPRGTGELFF.

This chain uses TRBV9 with TRBJ1-4; no definite D call. V lost 3 bases to trimming and J lost 3 bases, with 12 bases between them. The CDR3 runs 15 residues. Germline CDR1 is SGDLS and CDR2 is YYNGEE. The CDR3 nucleotides are TGTGCCAGCAGCGAAACAAGCTTGGCTAATGAAAAACTGTTTTTT. It is translated as CASSETSLANEKLFF.

This clone was recorded only once. This chain links TRBV29-1 with TRBJ1-2; 8 bases fit TRBD1. The junction had 5 bases not matched to a gene; V was cut back by 6 bases and J by 5 bases. Germline V lookup: CDR1 SQVTM, CDR2 ANQGSEA. The CDR3 runs to 12 residues. DNA for the CDR3: TGCAGCGTGGTCGGACAGGGTTATGGCTACACCTTC. Protein: CSVVGQGYGYTF.

The J gene is TRBJ2-7, the V gene TRBV29-1, with D perhaps TRBD1 (5 bases). Between the trimmed V and J ends, which lost 3 bases and 3 bases, there was a span of 18 bases. CDR1 and CDR2 from the germline V gene are SQVTM and ANQGSEA. The CDR3 has 15 amino acids. The CDR3 nucleotides read TGCAGCGTTGACCCCGGTCCGGCAGGGAACTACGAGCAGTACTTC. Amino acid sequence: CSVDPGPAGNYEQYF.

V usage is TRBV19 and J usage is TRBJ2-1; 10 nucleotides match TRBD1. The CDR3 is made up of 14 amino acids. Per germline, CDR1 LNHDA and CDR2 SQIVND (reference sequence). The J segment lost 4 bases and the V segment lost 10 bases, leaving 7 bases of the junction unmatched. The DNA of the CDR3 is TGTGCCACTTATGGGACAGGGGAGTACAATGAGCAGTTCTTC. Encoded protein: CATYGTGEYNEQFF.

This chain connects TRBV15 to TRBJ2-3; weak D call: TRBD1 (5 bases). In germline, CDR1 is LNHNV, CDR2 YYDKDF (reference sequence). This CDR3 is built from 15 residues. Trimming pared 5 bases from V and 2 bases from J, leaving 14 bases between. The DNA of the CDR3 is TGTGCCACCAGCTCGGACACCCGACACACAGATACGCAGTATTTT. Its translation is CATSSDTRHTDTQYF.

This rearrangement joins TRBV9 to TRBJ1-5; D unclear. The CDR3 has 15 amino acids. The germline gives CDR1 SGDLS, CDR2 YYNGEE. Trimming took 0 bases from V and 0 from J, leaving 7 bases between them. As DNA, the CDR3 is TGTGCCAGCAGCGTAGGGAAGAATAGCAATCAGCCCCAGCATTTT. It codes for CASSVGKNSNQPQHF.

The rearrangement uses TRBV7-6 and TRBJ2-5; 7 bases align to TRBD2. The trim removed 8 bases at V and 2 bases at J, leaving 2 bases unmatched. CDR3 size: 12 residues. Germline CDR1 reads SGHVS; CDR2 reads FNYEAQ. The CDR3 DNA reads as TGTGCCAGCGGAGCGGGGCAAGAGACCCAGTACTTC. It specifies CASGAGQETQYF.

V usage is TRBV4-3 and J usage is TRBJ2-5; D call uncertain. The germline V gene encodes CDR1 LGHNA and CDR2 YSLEER. The CDR3 totals 13 residues. Trimming shortened V by 8 bases and J by 2 bases, and 12 bases separated the two germline ends. The CDR3 region is CASAWALQETQYF. DNA of the CDR3: TGCGCCAGCGCCTGGGCACTACAAGAGACCCAGTACTTC.

V usage is TRBV30 and J usage is TRBJ1-2, with TRBD1 as a possible D gene (6 bases). Germline values: CDR1 GTSNPN, CDR2 SVGIG (reference sequence). V was trimmed by 0 bases and J by 7 bases, leaving 12 bases between them. This CDR3 is 13 amino acids long. The CDR3 loop reads CAWSVQAGVGYTF. The CDR3 region has the DNA TGTGCCTGGAGTGTACAGGCAGGGGTTGGCTACACCTTC.

As DNA, the CDR3 is TGTGCCAGCTCACCTACGGACAGATCGGTTGAAGCTTTCTTT. Translation: CASSPTDRSVEAFF. V and J are TRBV18 and TRBJ1-1; D perhaps matches TRBD1 (6 bases). Trimming cost V 3 bases and J 7 bases, with 15 bases left between them. The CDR3 length is 14 residues. From germline, CDR1 is KGHSH and CDR2 LQKENI.

The chain links TRBV2 to TRBJ1-4, with a tentative D call TRBD1 (5 bases). In germline, CDR1 is SNHLY, CDR2 FYNNEI. This CDR3 has 15 amino acids. V dropped 2 bases and J dropped 3 bases, with 10 bases sitting between them. The CDR3 reads CASSERVGANEKLFF. The CDR3 nucleotides are TGTGCCAGCAGTGAAAGGGTGGGGGCTAATGAAAAACTGTTTTTT.

Turning to this clone: Other DNA variants within this sample encode the same CDR3. V and J are TRBV5-1 and TRBJ2-7; D may match TRBD1 or TRBD2 (5 bases each). Trimming left V 0 bases short and J 0 bases short, with 7 bases between. Germline V gene data show CDR1 as SGHRS and CDR2 as YFSETQ. CDR3 length: 14 residues. The DNA of the CDR3 is TGCGCCAGCAGCTTGGCAGGGACCTCCTACGAGCAGTACTTC. Protein sequence: CASSLAGTSYEQYF.